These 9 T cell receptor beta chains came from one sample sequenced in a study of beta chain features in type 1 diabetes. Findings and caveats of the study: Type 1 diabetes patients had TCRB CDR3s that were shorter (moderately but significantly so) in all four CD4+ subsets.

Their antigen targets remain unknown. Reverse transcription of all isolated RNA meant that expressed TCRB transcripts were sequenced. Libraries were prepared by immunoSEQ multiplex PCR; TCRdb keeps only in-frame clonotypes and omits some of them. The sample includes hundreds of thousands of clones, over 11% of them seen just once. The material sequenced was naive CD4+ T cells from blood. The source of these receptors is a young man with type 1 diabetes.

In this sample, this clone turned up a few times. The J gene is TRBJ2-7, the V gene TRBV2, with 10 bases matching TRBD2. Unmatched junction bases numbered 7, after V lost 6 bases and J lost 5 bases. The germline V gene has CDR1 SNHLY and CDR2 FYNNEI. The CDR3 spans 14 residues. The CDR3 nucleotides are TGTGCCAGCAGCTTGCTAGCGGGGGCGGACGAGCAGTACTTC. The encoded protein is CASSLLAGADEQYF.

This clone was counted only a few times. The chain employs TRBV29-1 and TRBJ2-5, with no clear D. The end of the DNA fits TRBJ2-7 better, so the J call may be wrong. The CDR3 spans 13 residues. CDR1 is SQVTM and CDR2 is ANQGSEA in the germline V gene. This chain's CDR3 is CSVIDTGYHEQYF. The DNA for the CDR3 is TGCAGCGTGATTGACACCGGGTATCACGAGCAGTACTTC.

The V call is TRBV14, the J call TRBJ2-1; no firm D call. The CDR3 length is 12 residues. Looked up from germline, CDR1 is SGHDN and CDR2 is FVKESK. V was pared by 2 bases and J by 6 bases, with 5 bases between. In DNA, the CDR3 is TGTGCCAGCAGCCAATCAGGCAATGAGCAGTTCTTC. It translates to CASSQSGNEQFF.

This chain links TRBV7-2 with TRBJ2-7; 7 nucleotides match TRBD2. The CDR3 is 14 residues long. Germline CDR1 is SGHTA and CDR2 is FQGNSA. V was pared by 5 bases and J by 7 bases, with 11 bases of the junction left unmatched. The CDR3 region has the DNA TGTGCCAGCAGCCCCGGGGGGATTTTGAAGGAGCAGTACTTC. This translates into CASSPGGILKEQYF. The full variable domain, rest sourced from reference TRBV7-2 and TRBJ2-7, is GAGVSQSPSNKVTEKGKDVELRCDPISGHTALYWYRQSLGQGLEFLIYFQGNSAPDKSGLPSDRFSAERTGGSVSTLTIQRTQQEDSAVYLCASSPGGILKEQYFGPGTRLTVT.

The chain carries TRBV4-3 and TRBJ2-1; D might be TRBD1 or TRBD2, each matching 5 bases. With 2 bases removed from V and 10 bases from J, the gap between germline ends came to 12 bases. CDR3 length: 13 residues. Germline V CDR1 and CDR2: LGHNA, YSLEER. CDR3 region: CASSQTKWGEQFF. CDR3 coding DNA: TGCGCCAGCAGCCAAACGAAATGGGGGGAGCAGTTCTTC.

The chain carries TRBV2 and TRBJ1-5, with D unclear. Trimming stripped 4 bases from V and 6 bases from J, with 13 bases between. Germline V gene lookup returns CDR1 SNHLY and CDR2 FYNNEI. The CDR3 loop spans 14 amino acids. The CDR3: CASSVEGLSQPQHF. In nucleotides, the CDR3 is TGTGCCAGCAGTGTGGAGGGATTGAGTCAGCCCCAGCATTTT.

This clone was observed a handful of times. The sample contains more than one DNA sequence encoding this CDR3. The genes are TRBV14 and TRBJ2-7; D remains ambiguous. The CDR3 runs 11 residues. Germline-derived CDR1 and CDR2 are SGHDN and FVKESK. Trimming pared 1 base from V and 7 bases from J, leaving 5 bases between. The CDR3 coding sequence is TGTGCCAGCAGCCAAGTATCTGAGCAGTACTTC. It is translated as CASSQVSEQYF.

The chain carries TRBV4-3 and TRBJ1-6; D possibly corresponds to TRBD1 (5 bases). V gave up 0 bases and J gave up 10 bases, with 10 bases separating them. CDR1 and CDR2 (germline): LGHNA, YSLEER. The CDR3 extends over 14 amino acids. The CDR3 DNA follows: TGCGCCAGCAGCCAAGAAACGGGACCGTCACCCCTCCACTTT. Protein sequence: CASSQETGPSPLHF.

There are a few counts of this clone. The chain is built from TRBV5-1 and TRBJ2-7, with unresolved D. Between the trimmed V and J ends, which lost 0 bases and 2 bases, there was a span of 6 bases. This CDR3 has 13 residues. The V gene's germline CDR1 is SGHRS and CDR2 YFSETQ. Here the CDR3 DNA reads TGCGCCAGCAGCTTGGAGGTTGCCTACGAGCAGTACTTC. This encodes CASSLEVAYEQYF.